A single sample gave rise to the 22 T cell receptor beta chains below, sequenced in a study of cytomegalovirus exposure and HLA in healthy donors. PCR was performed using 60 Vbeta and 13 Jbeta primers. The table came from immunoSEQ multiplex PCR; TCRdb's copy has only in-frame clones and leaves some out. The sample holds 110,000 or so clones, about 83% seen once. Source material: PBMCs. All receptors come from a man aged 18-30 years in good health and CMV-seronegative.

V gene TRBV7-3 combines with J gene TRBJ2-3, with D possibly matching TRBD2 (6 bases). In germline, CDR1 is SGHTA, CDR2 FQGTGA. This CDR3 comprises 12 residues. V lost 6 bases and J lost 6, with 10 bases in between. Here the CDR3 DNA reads TGTGCCAGCAGTCGGGGAGGCGATACGCAGTATTTT. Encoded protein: CASSRGGDTQYF. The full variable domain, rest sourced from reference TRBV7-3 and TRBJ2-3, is GAGVSQTPSNKVTEKGKYVELRCDPISGHTALYWYRQSLGQGPEFLIYFQGTGAADDSGLPNDRFFAVRPEGSVSTLKIQRTERGDSAVYLCASSRGGDTQYFGPGTRLTVL.

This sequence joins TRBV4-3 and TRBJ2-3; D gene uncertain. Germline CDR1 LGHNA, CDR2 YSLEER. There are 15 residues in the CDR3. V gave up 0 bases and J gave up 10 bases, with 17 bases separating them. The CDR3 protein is CASSQDLRGERAQYF. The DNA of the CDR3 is TGCGCCAGCAGCCAAGATCTGCGAGGCGAACGGGCGCAGTATTTT.

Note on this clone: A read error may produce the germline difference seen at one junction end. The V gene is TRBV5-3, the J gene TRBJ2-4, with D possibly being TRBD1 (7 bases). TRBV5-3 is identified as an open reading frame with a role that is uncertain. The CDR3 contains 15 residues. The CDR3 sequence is CASSFGGGTQNIQYF. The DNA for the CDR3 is TGTGCCAGCAGCTTTGGAGGGGGCACCCAAAACATTCAGTACTTC.

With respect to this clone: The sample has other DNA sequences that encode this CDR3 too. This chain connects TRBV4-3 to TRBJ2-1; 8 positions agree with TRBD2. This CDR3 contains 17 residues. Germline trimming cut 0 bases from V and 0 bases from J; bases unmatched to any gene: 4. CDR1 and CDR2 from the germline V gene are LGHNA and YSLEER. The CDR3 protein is CASSQDPSGSSYNEQFF. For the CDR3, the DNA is TGCGCCAGCAGCCAAGACCCTAGCGGGTCCTCCTACAATGAGCAGTTCTTC.

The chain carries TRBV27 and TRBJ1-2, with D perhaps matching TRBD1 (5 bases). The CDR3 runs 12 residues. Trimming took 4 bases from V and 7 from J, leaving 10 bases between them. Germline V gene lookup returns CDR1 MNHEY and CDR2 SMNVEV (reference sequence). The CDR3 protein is CASSYGGGGYTF. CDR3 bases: TGTGCCAGCAGTTACGGGGGAGGTGGCTACACCTTC.

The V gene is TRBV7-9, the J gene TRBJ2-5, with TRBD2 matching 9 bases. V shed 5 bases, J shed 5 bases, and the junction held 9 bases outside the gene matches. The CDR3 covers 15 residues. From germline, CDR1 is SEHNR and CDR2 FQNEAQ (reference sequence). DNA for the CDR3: TGTGCCAGCAGCCGCGGGGGGGAGAGAATGGAGACCCAGTACTTC. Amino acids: CASSRGGERMETQYF.

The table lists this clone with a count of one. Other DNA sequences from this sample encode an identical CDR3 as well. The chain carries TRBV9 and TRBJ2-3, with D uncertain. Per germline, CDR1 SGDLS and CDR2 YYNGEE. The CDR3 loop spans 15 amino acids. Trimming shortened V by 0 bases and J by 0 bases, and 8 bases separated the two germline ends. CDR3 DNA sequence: TGTGCCAGCAGCGTAGCCCTGAGGAGCACAGATACGCAGTATTTT. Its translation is CASSVALRSTDTQYF. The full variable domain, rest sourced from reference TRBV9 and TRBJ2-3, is DSGVTQTPKHLITATGQRVTLRCSPRSGDLSVYWYQQSLDQGLQFLIQYYNGEERAKGNILERFSAQQFPDLHSELNLSSLELGDSALYFCASSVALRSTDTQYFGPGTRLTVL.

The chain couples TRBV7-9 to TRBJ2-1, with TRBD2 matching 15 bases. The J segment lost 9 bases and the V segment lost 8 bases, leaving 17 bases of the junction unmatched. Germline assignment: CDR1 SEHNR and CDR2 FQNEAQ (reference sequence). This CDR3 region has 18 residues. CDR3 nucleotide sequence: TGTGCCAGCTTGAGTTTCTTGGGGAGGACTAGCGGGAGGGGTGAGCAGTTCTTC. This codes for CASLSFLGRTSGRGEQFF. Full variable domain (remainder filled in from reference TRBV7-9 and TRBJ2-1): DTGVSQNPRHKITKRGQNVTFRCDPISEHNRLYWYRQTLGQGPEFLTYFQNEAQLEKSRLLSDRFSAERPKGSFSTLEIQRTEQGDSAMYLCASLSFLGRTSGRGEQFFGPGTRLTVL.

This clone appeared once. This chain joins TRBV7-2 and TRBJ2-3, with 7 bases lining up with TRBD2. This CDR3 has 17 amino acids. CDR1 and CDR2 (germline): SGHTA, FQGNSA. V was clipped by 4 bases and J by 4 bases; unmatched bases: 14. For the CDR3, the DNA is TGTGCCAGCAGCTCGACTAGCAGGAGAACTCTCGCAGATACGCAGTATTTT. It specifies CASSSTSRRTLADTQYF.

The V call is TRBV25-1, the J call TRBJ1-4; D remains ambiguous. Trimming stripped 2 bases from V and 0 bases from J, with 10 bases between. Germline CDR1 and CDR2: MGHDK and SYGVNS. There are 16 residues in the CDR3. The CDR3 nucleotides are TGTGCCAGCAGTGAACCAACGGGAGCAACTAATGAAAAACTGTTTTTT. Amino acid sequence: CASSEPTGATNEKLFF.

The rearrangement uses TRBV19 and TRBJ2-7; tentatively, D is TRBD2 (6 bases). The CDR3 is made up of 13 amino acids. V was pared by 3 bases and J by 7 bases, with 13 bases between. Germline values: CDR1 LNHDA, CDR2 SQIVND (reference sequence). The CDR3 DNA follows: TGTGCCAGTAGTATCAACGGAGGGGAAGAGCAGTACTTC. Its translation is CASSINGGEEQYF.

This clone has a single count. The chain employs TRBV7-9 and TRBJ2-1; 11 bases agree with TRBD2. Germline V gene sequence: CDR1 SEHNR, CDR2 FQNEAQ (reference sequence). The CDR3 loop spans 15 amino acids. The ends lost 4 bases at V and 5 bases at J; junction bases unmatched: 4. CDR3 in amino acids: CASSSKGLADNEQFF. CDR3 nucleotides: TGTGCCAGCAGCTCCAAGGGACTAGCGGACAATGAGCAGTTCTTC.

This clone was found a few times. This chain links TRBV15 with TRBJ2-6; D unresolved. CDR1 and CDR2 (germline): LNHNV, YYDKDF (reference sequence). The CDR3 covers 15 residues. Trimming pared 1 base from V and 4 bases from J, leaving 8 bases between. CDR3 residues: CATSRGDGGANVLTF. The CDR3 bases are TGTGCCACCAGCAGAGGAGACGGGGGGGCCAACGTCCTGACTTTC.

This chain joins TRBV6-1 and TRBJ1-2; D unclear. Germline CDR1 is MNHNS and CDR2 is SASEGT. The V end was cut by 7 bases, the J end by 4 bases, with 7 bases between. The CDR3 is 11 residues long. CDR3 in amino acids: CASIGGYGYTF. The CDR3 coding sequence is TGTGCCAGCATCGGAGGCTATGGCTACACCTTC.

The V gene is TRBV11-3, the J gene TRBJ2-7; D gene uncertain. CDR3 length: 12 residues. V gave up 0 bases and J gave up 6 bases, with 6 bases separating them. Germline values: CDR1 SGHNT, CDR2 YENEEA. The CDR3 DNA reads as TGTGCCAGCAGCTTAGATTCGGGCGAGCAGTACTTC. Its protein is CASSLDSGEQYF.

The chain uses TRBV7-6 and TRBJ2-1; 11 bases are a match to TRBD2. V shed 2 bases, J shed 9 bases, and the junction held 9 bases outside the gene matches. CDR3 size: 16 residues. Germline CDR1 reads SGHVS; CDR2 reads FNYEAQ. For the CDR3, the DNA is TGTGCCAGCAGCTTATTCACTAGCGGGAGTACGCCTGAGCAGTTCTTC. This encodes CASSLFTSGSTPEQFF.

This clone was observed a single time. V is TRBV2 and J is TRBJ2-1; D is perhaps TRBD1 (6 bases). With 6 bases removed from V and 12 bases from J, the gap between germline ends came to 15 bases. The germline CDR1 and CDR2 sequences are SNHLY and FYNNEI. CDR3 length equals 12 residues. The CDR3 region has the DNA TGTGCCAGCAGAGCACAGGGCTTTGGGCAGTTCTTC. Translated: CASRAQGFGQFF.

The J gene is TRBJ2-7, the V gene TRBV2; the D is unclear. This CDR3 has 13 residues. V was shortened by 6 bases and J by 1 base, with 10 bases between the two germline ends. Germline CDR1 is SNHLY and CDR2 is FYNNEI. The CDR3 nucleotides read TGTGCCAGCAGGTCAGATCGTTCCTACGAGCAGTACTTC. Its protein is CASRSDRSYEQYF.

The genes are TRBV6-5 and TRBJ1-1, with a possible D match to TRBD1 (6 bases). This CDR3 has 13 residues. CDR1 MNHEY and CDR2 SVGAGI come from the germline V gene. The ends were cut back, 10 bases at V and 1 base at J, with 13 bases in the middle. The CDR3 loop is CATQDRANTEAFF. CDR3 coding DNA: TGTGCCACCCAGGACAGAGCGAACACTGAAGCTTTCTTT.

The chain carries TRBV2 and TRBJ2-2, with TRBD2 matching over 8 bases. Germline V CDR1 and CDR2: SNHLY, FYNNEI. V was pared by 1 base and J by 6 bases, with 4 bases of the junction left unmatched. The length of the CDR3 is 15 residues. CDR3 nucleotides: TGTGCCAGCAGTGAAGGGACTAGCTTGGCCGGGGAGCTGTTTTTT. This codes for CASSEGTSLAGELFF.

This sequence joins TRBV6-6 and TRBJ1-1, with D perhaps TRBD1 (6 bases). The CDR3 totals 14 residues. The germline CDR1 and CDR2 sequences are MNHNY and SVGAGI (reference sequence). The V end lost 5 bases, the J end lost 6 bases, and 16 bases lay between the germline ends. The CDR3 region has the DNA TGTGCCAGCAGTGCCTACAGGGAACCCGCTGAAGCTTTCTTT. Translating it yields CASSAYREPAEAFF.

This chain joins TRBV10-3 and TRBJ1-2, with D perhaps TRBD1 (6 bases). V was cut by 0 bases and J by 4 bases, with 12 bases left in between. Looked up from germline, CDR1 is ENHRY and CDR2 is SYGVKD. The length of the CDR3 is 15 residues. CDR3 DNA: TGTGCCATCAGTGAGTCCTCGGGGGGCGGCTATGGCTACACCTTC. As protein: CAISESSGGGYGYTF.